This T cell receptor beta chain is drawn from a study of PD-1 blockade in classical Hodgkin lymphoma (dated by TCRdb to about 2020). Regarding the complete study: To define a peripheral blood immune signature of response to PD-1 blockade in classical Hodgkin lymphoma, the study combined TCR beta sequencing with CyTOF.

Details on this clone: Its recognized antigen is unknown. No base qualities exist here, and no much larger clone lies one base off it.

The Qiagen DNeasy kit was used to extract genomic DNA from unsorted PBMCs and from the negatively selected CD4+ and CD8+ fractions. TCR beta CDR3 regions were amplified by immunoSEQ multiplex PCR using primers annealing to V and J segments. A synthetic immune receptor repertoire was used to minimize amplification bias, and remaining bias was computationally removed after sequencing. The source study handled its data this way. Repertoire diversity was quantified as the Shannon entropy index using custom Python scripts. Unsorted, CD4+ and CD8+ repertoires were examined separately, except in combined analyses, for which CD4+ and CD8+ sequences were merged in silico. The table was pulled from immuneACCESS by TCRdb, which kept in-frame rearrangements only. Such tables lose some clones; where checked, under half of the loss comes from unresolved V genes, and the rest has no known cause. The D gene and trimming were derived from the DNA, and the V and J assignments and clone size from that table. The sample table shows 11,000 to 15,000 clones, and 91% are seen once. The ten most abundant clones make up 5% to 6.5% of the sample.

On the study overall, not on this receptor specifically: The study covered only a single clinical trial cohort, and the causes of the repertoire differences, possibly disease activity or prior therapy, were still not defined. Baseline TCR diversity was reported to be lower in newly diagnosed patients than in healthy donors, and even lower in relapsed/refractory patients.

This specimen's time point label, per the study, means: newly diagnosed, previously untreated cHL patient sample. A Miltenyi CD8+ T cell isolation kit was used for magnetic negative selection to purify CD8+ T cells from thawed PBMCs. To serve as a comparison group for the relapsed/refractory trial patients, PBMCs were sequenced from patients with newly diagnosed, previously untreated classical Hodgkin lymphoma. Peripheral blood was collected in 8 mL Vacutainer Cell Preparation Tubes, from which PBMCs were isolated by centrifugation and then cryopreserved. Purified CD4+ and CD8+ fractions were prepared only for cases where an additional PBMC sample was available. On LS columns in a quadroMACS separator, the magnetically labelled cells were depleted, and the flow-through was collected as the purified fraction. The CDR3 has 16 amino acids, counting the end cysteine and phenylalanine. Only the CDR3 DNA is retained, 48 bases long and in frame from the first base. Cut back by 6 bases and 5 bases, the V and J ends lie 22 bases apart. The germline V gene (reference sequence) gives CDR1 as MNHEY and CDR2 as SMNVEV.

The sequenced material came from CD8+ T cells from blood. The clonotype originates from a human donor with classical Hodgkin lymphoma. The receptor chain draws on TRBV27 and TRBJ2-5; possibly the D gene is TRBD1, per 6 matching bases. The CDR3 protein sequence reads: CASRLISGGAGETQYF. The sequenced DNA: TGTGCCAGCAGGCTAATTTCTGGGGGCGCCGGGGAGACCCAGTACTTC.